Below, 10 T cell receptor beta chains from the same sample are listed, as sequenced in a study of blood T cells in healthy people across ages. For the second PCR, which ran for 7 to 11 cycles, a sample-barcoded 5' primer and a J-beta primer mix were used. TCRdb processed the 5' RACE reads anew with MiXCR; each CDR3 protein has one entry. The table lists fewer than 2 million distinct CDR3 sequences, roughly 43% of them singletons. Input material: blood. The source of these receptors is a human donor in good health.

On this clonotype itself: A junction end diverges from the germline sequence, so it may reflect a read error. The chain uses TRBV6-2 or TRBV6-3 and TRBJ2-1; weak D call: TRBD2 (6 bases). CDR3 length: 14 residues. The germline CDR1 and CDR2 sequences are MNHEY and SVGEGT. CDR3 in DNA: TGTGCCAGCAGTAACCGGGACTCCGACAATGAGCAGTTCTTC. It is translated as CASSNRDSDNEQFF.

V and J are TRBV12-3 or TRBV12-4 and TRBJ2-3, with D perhaps given as TRBD1 or TRBD2 (5 bases each). V lost 8 bases and J 6 bases, leaving 21 bases between the germline ends. CDR3 length equals 15 residues. The CDR3 DNA reads TGTGCCAGCGGGTCCCAGGGAGAACTGGCGGATACGCAGTATTTT. Its protein product is CASGSQGELADTQYF.

The rearrangement links TRBV12-3 or TRBV12-4 to TRBJ2-4; no clear D gene. Judging by the DNA end, TRBJ2-7 fits better; the J call may be wrong. CDR3 length: 13 residues. The CDR3 nucleotides are TGTGCCAGCAGTTTAAGCCAATACTACGAGCAGTACTTC. Its translation is CASSLSQYYEQYF.

This chain uses TRBV5-1 with TRBJ2-1, with 8 bases aligning to TRBD2. The germline gives CDR1 SGHRS, CDR2 YFSETQ. This CDR3 has 15 amino acids. Trimming at V came to 4 bases and at J to 8 bases, leaving 11 bases not matched to a gene. CDR3 in DNA: TGCGCCAGCAGCATAACTAGCGGCAGTATCGATGAGCAGTTCTTC. Its translation is CASSITSGSIDEQFF.

The chain uses TRBV20-1 and TRBJ1-2, with 9 positions matching TRBD1. The CDR3 extends over 13 amino acids. Germline CDR1 and CDR2: DFQATT and SNEGSKA (reference sequence). J gave up 8 bases and V 5 bases, and 9 bases lay outside the gene matches. CDR3 nucleotide sequence: TGCAGTGCTCAACCACAGGGGGCAGGAGGCTACACCTTC. It yields the protein CSAQPQGAGGYTF.

This clonotype occurred a few times. The V call is TRBV29-1, the J call TRBJ1-2; 10 bases match TRBD1. The CDR3 runs to 14 residues. From germline, CDR1 is SQVTM and CDR2 ANQGSEA. V lost 4 bases to trimming and J lost 1 base; unmatched junction nucleotides: 3. CDR3 nucleotide sequence: TGCAGCGTTGCCGGGACAGGGGTTAACTATGGCTACACCTTC. Translated, it gives CSVAGTGVNYGYTF.

The rearrangement uses TRBV4-1 and TRBJ1-1; D gene uncertain. V gave up 0 bases and J gave up 9 bases, with 17 bases separating them. Germline CDR1 is MGHRA and CDR2 is YSYEKL. The CDR3 loop spans 15 amino acids. The CDR3 here is CASSQDVAGFPKAFF. CDR3 in DNA: TGCGCCAGCAGCCAAGATGTCGCGGGCTTTCCTAAAGCTTTCTTT.

V and J are TRBV29-1 and TRBJ1-6; D unclear. Germline V gene lookup returns CDR1 SQVTM and CDR2 ANQGSEA. The CDR3 extends over 13 amino acids. V lost 2 bases and J 11 bases, leaving 13 bases between the germline ends. The chain's CDR3 is CSVEFGFGTPLHF. CDR3 nucleotides: TGCAGCGTTGAATTCGGGTTTGGGACACCCCTCCACTTT.

This chain uses TRBV12-3 or TRBV12-4 with TRBJ1-2; no clear D. V lost 3 bases to trimming and J lost 2 bases, with 4 bases between them. CDR3 size: 12 residues. CDR3 DNA sequence: TGTGCCAGCAGTTTTCACAACTATGGCTACACCTTC. It yields the protein CASSFHNYGYTF.

This chain links TRBV7-2 with TRBJ1-6; no clear D gene. Trimming removed 1 base from V and 5 bases from J, with 12 bases in between. Germline V CDR1 and CDR2: SGHTA, FQGNSA. This CDR3 is 16 amino acids long. The CDR3 protein is CASSLVGVGDNSPLHF. CDR3 DNA: TGTGCCAGCAGCTTAGTCGGGGTCGGGGATAATTCACCCCTCCACTTT. The full variable domain, rest sourced from reference TRBV7-2 and TRBJ1-6, is GAGVSQSPSNKVTEKGKDVELRCDPISGHTALYWYRQSLGQGLEFLIYFQGNSAPDKSGLPSDRFSAERTGGSVSTLTIQRTQQEDSAVYLCASSLVGVGDNSPLHFGNGTRLTVT.